The rows below give T cell receptor beta chains drawn from one sample of a study of neoadjuvant anti-PD-1 for oral cavity cancer. Here immunoSEQ multiplex PCR was the method, and the copy in TCRdb shows in-frame clones only, minus some. This repertoire shows roughly 15,000 clones, 60% to 80% found once; its top ten account for 2.4%. The specimen was PBMCs, collected before nivolumab (anti-PD-1) treatment. The receptors shown here come from a person between 35 and 79 years old with oral cavity squamous cell carcinoma. CDR3s include the opening cysteine and the closing phenylalanine or tryptophan. The D gene is left open where the match is weak. The size entry is marked missing in some rows and otherwise reads once, few, many or a size class.

V gene	D gene	J gene	clone size	CDR3 DNA	CDR3 protein
TRBV5-4	.	TRBJ2-1	.	TGTGCCAGCAGCTTGGACGGGAGTAACAATGAGCAGTTCTTC	CASSLDGSNNEQFF
TRBV9	.	TRBJ2-7	.	TGTGCCAGCAGCCCATCCCCCCGTACGGAGCAGTACTTC	CASSPSPRTEQYF
TRBV5-1	.	TRBJ1-4	.	TGCGCCAGCAGCTGGAGCCCCGCGGTAGAAGGAAATGAAAAACTGTTTTTT	CASSWSPAVEGNEKLFF
TRBV2	.	TRBJ1-1	.	TGTGCCAGCAGTGAAATCCCTGTGGGGGCTTTCTTT	CASSEIPVGAFF
TRBV11-2	.	TRBJ1-1	.	TGTGCCAGCAGCTTAGGGGGCTCGATCACTGAAGCTTTCTTT	CASSLGGSITEAFF
TRBV19	.	TRBJ1-2	.	TGTGCCACGAGAGCTGAGAATCTTCCCTATGGCTACACCTTC	CATRAENLPYGYTF
TRBV13	.	TRBJ2-5	once	TGTGCCAGCAGCTTAGATCGGGGGAACCAAGAGACCCAGTACTTC	CASSLDRGNQETQYF
TRBV5-6	.	TRBJ2-3	.	TGTGCCAGCAGCGAACGAGGTGGGCTTAGCACAGATACGCAGTATTTT	CASSERGGLSTDTQYF
TRBV2	TRBD1	TRBJ2-7	.	TGTGCCAGCCAGGATTTCGGACAGGGGTCCCACGAGCAGTACTTC	CASQDFGQGSHEQYF
TRBV10-1	.	TRBJ2-2	.	TGCGCCAGCAGTGAGTACGCGGGATCCAACACCGGGGAGCTGTTTTTT	CASSEYAGSNTGELFF
TRBV9	.	TRBJ2-6	.	TGTGCCAGCGGAACTTCTGGGGCCAACGTCCTGACTTTC	CASGTSGANVLTF
TRBV18	.	TRBJ1-5	few	TGTGCCAGCTCAGCTGTTAATCAGCCCCAGCATTTT	CASSAVNQPQHF
TRBV4-2	.	TRBJ1-4	few	TGTGCCAGCAGCCAAGTTTTAGCCACAACTAATGAAAAACTGTTTTTT	CASSQVLATTNEKLFF
TRBV9	.	TRBJ2-1	.	TGTGCCAGCAGCGTACTCGGGACCACGAGGTACAATGAGCAGTTCTTC	CASSVLGTTRYNEQFF
TRBV27	TRBD1	TRBJ1-6	few	TGTGCCAGCAGTTTATCGACAGGGAATTCACCCCTCCACTTT	CASSLSTGNSPLHF
TRBV28	.	TRBJ1-2	.	TGTGCCAGCAGTTTATGGGGGGCAGGGGAGAACTATGGCTACACCTTC	CASSLWGAGENYGYTF
TRBV4-1	TRBD2	TRBJ2-6	.	TGCGCCAGCAGCCAAGATGGGGGAGCCGGACTAGCGGGTTTCGGTGGGGCCAACGTCCTGACTTTC	CASSQDGGAGLAGFGGANVLTF
TRBV9	.	TRBJ1-2	.	TGTGCCAGCAGCGTAGGACAGACCTATGGCTACACCTTC	CASSVGQTYGYTF
TRBV6-1	.	TRBJ1-1	.	TGTGCCAGCAGTTTTGGACAGCTGAACACTGAAGCTTTCTTT	CASSFGQLNTEAFF
TRBV9	TRBD1	TRBJ2-3	.	TGTGCCAGCAGCGTAGGGGGGACAGGCACAGATACGCAGTATTTT	CASSVGGTGTDTQYF
TRBV15	.	TRBJ1-5	.	TGTGCCACCAGCACGGGGCCTAACAGAAGCAATCAGCCCCAGCATTTT	CATSTGPNRSNQPQHF
TRBV14	.	TRBJ2-1	.	TGTGCCAGCAGCCAATCATTAGCAGGAGGGCATGAGCAGTTCTTC	CASSQSLAGGHEQFF
TRBV2	.	TRBJ2-7	.	TGTGCCAGCAGTACACCCGCTCGGGCGGGGGCGCACGACGAGCAGTACTTC	CASSTPARAGAHDEQYF
TRBV6-1	TRBD1	TRBJ1-1	few	TGTGCCAGCAGTTTATCCGGGACAGGTCGAACTGAAGCTTTCTTT	CASSLSGTGRTEAFF
TRBV7-9	.	TRBJ1-3	.	TGTGCCAGCAGCTTAAGGGGAAACACCATATATTTT	CASSLRGNTIYF
TRBV6-5	TRBD1	TRBJ2-7	.	TGTGCCAGCAGTGTGGGACAGGATCCCCCCTACGAGCAGTACTTC	CASSVGQDPPYEQYF
TRBV28	.	TRBJ2-1	.	TGTGCCAGCAGTTCCGGCGGGACCCCAGAGTATGAGCAGTTCTTC	CASSSGGTPEYEQFF
TRBV6-1	.	TRBJ1-5	.	TGTGCCAGCAGGCAAGAAGGGGCCAGGCAGCCCCAGCATTTT	CASRQEGARQPQHF
TRBV5-6	.	TRBJ1-2	.	TGTGCCAGCAGCATCGGACAGCGCTATGGCTACACCTTC	CASSIGQRYGYTF